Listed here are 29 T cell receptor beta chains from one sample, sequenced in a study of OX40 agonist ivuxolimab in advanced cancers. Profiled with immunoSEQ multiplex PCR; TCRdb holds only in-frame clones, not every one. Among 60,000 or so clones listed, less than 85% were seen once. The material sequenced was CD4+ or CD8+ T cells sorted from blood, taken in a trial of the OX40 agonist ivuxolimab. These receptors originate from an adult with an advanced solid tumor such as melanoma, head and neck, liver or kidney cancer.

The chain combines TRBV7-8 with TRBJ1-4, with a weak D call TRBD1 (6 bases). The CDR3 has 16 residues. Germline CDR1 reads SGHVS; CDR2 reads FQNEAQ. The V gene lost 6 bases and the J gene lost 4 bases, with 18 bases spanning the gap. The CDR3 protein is CASRTVGATNNEKLFF. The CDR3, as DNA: TGTGCCAGCAGAACCGTGGGGGCGACGAATAATGAAAAACTGTTTTTT.

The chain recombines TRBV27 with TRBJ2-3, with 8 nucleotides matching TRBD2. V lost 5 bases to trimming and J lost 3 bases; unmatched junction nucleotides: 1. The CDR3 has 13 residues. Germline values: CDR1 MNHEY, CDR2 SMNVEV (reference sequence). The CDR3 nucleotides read TGTGCCAGCAGTGTAGCGGGGACAGATACGCAGTATTTT. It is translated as CASSVAGTDTQYF.

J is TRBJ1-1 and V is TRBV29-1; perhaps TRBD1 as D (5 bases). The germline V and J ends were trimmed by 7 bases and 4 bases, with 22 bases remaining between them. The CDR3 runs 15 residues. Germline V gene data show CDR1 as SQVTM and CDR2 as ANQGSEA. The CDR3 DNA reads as TGCAGCGCCCCAAAAACAGGACGGCAAGGCACTGAAGCTTTCTTT. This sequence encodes CSAPKTGRQGTEAFF.

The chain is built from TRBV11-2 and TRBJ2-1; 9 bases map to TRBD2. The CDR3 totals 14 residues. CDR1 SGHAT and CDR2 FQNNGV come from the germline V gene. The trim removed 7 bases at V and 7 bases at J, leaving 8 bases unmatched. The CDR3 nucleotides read TGTGCCAGCACCCGGAGCGGGGGGCGAAATGAGCAGTTCTTC. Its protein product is CASTRSGGRNEQFF.

The CDR3 nucleotides are TGTGCCAGCAGTGTCAGGGTAGGGGAGACCCAGTACTTC. This gives the protein CASSVRVGETQYF. J is TRBJ2-5 and V is TRBV6-1, with D possibly matching TRBD1 (5 bases). This CDR3 spans 13 amino acids. The V gene's germline CDR1 is MNHNS and CDR2 SASEGT. V lost 4 bases and J lost 5, with 11 bases in between.

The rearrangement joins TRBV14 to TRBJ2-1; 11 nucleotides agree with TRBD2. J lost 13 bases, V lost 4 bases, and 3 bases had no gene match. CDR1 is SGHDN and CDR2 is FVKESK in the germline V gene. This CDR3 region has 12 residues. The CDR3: CASSLSGGAQFF. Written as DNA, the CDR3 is TGTGCCAGCAGCCTTAGCGGGGGGGCTCAGTTCTTC.

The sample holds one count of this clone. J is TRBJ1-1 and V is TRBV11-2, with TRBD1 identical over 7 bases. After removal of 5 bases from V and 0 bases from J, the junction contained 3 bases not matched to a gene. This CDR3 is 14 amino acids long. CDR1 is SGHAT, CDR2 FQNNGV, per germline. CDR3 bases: TGTGCCAGCAGCGCGGACAGGTTGAACACTGAAGCTTTCTTT. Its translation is CASSADRLNTEAFF. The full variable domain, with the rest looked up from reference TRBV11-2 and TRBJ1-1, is EAGVAQSPRYKIIEKRQSVAFWCNPISGHATLYWYQQILGQGPKLLIQFQNNGVVDDSQLPKDRFSAERLKGVDSTLKIQPAKLEDSAVYLCASSADRLNTEAFFGQGTRLTVV.

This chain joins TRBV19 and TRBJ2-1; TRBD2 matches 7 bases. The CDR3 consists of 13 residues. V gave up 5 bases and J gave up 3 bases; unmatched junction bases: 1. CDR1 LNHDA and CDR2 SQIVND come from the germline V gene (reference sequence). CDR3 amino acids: CASSASGYNEQFF. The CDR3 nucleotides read TGTGCCAGTAGTGCTAGCGGCTACAATGAGCAGTTCTTC.

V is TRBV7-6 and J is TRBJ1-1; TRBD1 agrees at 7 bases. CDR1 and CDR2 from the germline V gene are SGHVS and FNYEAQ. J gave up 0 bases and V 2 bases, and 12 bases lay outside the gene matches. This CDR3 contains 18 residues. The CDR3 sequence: CASSLRPLAGGLNTEAFF. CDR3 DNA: TGTGCCAGCAGCTTAAGGCCCCTGGCAGGGGGGCTGAACACTGAAGCTTTCTTT.

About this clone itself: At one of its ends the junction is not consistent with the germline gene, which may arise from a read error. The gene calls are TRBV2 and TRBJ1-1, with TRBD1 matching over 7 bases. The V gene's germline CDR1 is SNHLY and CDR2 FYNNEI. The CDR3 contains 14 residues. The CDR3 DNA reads TGTGCCAGCAGTGAAGAAGCAGGGGGGCGCGAAGCTTGCTTT. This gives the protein CASSEEAGGREACF.

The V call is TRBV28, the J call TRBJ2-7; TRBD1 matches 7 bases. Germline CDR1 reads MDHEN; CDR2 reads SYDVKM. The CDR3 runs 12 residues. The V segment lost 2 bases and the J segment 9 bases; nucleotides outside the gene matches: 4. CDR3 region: CASSLNRGAQYF. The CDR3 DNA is TGTGCCAGCAGTTTAAACAGGGGAGCGCAGTACTTC.

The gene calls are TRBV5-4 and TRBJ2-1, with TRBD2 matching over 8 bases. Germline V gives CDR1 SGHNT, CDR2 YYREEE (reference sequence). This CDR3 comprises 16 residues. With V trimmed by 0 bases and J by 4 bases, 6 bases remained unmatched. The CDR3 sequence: CASSLGMAGGYNEQFF. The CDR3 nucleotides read TGTGCCAGCAGCTTGGGTATGGCGGGGGGATACAATGAGCAGTTCTTC.

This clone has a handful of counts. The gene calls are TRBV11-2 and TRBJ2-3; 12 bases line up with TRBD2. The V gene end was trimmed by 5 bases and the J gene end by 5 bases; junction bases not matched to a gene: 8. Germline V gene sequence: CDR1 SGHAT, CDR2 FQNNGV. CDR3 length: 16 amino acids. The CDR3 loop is CASSRASGGEGDTQYF. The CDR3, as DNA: TGTGCCAGCAGCCGCGCTAGCGGGGGGGAGGGAGATACGCAGTATTTT.

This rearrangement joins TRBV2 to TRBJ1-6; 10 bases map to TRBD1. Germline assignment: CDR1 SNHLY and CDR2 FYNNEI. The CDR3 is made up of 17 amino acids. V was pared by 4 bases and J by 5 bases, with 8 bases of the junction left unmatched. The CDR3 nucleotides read TGTGCCAGCAGTGCCACGGGACAGGGGATCGATAATTCACCCCTCCACTTT. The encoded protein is CASSATGQGIDNSPLHF. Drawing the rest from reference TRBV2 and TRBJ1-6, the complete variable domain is EPEVTQTPSHQVTQMGQEVILRCVPISNHLYFYWYRQILGQKVEFLVSFYNNEISEKSEIFDDQFSVERPDGSNFTLKIRSTKLEDSAMYFCASSATGQGIDNSPLHFGNGTRLTVT.

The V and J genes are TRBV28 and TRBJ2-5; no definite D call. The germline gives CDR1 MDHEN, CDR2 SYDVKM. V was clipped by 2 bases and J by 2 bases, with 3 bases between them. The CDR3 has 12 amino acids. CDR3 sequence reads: CASSLTQETQYF. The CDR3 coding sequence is TGTGCCAGCAGTTTAACACAAGAGACCCAGTACTTC.

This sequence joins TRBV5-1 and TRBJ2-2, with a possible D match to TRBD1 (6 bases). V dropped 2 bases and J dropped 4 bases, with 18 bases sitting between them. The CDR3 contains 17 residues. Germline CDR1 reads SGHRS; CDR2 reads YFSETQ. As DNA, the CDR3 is TGCGCCAGCAGCTTACTATCGAGGGGGTCGAGCACCGGGGAGCTGTTTTTT. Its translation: CASSLLSRGSSTGELFF.

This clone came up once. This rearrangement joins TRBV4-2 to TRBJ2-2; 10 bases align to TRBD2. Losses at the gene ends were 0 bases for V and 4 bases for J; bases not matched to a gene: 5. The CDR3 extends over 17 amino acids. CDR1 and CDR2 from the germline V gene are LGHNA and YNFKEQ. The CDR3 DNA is TGTGCCAGCAGCCAAGAAGGGACTAGCGCCATCACCGGGGAGCTGTTTTTT. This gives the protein CASSQEGTSAITGELFF.

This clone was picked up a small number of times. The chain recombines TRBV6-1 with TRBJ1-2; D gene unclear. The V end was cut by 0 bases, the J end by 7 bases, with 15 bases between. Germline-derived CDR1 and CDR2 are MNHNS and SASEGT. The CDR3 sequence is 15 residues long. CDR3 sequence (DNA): TGTGCCAGCAGTGAAGCAAAGGGTATGGTGGGTGGCTACACCTTC. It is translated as CASSEAKGMVGGYTF.

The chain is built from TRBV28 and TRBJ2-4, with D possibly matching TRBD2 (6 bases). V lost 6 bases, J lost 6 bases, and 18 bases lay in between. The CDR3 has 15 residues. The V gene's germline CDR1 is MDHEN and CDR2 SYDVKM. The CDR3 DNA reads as TGTGCCAGCAGCTCGGGCGGGGCGCGGAGAAACATTCAGTACTTC. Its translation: CASSSGGARRNIQYF.

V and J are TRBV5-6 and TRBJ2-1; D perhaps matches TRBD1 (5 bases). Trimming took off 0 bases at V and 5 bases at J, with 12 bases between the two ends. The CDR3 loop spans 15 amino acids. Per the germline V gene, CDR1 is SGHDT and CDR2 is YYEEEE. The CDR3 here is CASSLVQVSDNEQFF. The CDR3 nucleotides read TGTGCCAGCAGCTTGGTACAGGTTTCAGACAATGAGCAGTTCTTC.

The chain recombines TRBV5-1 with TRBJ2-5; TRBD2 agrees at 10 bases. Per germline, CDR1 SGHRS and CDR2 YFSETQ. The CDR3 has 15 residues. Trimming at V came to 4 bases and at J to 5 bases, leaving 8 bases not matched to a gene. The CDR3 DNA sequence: TGCGCCAGCAGCCTCGGGGCTAGCGGGGGCGAGACCCAGTACTTC. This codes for CASSLGASGGETQYF.

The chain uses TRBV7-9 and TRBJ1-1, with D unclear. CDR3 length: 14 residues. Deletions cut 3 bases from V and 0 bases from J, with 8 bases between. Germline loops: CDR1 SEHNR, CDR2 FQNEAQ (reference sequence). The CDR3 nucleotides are TGTGCCAGCAGCTTTTCAGGAATGAACACTGAAGCTTTCTTT. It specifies CASSFSGMNTEAFF.

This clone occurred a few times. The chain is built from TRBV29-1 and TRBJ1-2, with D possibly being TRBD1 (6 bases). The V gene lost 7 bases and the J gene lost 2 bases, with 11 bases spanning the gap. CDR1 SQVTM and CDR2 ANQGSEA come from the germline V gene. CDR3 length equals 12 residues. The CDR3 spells CSAGGGNYGYTF. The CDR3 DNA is TGCAGCGCAGGAGGGGGGAACTATGGCTACACCTTC.

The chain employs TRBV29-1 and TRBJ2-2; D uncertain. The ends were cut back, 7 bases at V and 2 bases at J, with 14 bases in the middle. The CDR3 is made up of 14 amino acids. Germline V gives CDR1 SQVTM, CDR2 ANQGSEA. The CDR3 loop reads CSALFLGNTGELFF. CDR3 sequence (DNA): TGCAGCGCCTTGTTCCTGGGTAACACCGGGGAGCTGTTTTTT.

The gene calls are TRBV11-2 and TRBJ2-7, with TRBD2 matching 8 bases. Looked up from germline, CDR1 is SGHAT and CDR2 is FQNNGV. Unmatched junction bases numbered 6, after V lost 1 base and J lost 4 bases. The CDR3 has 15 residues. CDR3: CASSLAEGTSYEQYF. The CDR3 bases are TGTGCCAGCAGCTTAGCAGAGGGGACTAGTTACGAGCAGTACTTC.

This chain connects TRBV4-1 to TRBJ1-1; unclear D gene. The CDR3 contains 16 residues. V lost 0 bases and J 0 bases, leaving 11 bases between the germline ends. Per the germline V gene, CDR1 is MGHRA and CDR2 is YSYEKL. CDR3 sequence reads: CASSQDFDGLNTEAFF. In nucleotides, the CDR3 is TGCGCCAGCAGCCAAGATTTTGACGGATTGAACACTGAAGCTTTCTTT.

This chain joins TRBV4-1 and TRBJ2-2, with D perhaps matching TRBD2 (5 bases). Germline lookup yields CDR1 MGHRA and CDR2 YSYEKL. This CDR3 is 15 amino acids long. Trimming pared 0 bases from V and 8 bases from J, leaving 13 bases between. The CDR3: CASSQDPGWLGELFF. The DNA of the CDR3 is TGCGCCAGCAGCCAAGACCCGGGGTGGTTGGGGGAGCTGTTTTTT.

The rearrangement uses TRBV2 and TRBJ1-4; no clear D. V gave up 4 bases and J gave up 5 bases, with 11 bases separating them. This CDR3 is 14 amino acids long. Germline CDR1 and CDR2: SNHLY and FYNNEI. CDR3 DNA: TGTGCCAGCAGTGGTCACAGCATAAATGAAAAACTGTTTTTT. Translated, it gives CASSGHSINEKLFF.

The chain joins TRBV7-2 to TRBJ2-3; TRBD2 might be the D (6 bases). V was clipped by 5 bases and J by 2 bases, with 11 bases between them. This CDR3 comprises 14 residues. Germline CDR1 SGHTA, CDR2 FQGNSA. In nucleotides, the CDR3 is TGTGCCAGCAGCGCCGGGGGTACCACAGATACGCAGTATTTT. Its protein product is CASSAGGTTDTQYF.